This T cell receptor beta chain was captured in a study of early T cells in non-severe SARS-CoV-2 infection (TCRdb year 2021). Looking at the study overall: Because TCR sequencing was done on bulk RNA from unsorted whole blood, the alpha and beta chains could not be paired.

This was a case-control study nested in a cohort of healthcare workers in London, UK, who had nasopharyngeal swab PCR tests and blood samples taken every week. Between 23 and 31 March 2020, the week of the UK lockdown, healthcare workers were enrolled and then followed up weekly for as long as 16 weeks. V lost 1 base and J lost 6 bases; the stretch between them is 15 bases long. Spanning cysteine to phenylalanine, the CDR3 consists of 15 amino acids. The DNA shown is the 45-base CDR3, in frame from base 1. The germline V gene sets CDR1 to MDHEN and CDR2 to SYDVKM. Summary of the overall study and its limitations: VDJdb matching was skewed toward anti-spike CD8 responses and likely underestimated virus-specific expansions by missing private and CD4 specificities.

Regarding this clonotype: It lacks a known antigen. There are no base qualities to consult, and no much larger clone falls within one base.

The library was prepared using 5' RACE. For sequencing, a NextSeq 500 was employed. The TCR library protocol attached unique molecular identifiers to individual cDNA molecules to correct for sequencing error and PCR bias. TCR alpha and beta chains were both sequenced, and the abundances of alpha and beta sequences in each sample were closely correlated with each other. Per the original workflow: Decombinator V4 was used to annotate TCR sequences for V gene, J gene and CDR3. Expanded TCRs were defined as changing significantly between any two time points under a Poisson model with p below 0.0001. Abundances of TCRs were expressed as counts per million after normalisation to the total number of TCRs sequenced in each sample. MAIT TCRs were defined by TRAV1-2 paired with TRAJ12, TRAJ20 or TRAJ33, and iNKT TCRs by TRAV10 paired with TRAJ18. VDJdb, accessed 1 November 2021, was searched for CMV, EBV and SARS-CoV-2 annotated TCRs, with TCRs annotated for multiple antigens excluded. Using fastp at Q25 and MiXCR, TCRdb reprocessed the public reads and kept productive beta chains. For every CDR3 protein sequence, its rows merge into one entry that carries the most common genes and DNA. It is TCRdb's table, rather than the study itself, that gives the V and J calls and clone size. In this sample the table shows 50,000 or so distinct CDR3 sequences, roughly 10% of which occur a single time. Jointly, the top ten make up about 8.9% of the sample.

The TCR sequence derives from an adult who was a healthcare worker with PCR-confirmed SARS-CoV-2 infection or an uninfected control (not recorded which). The sequence links TRBV28 to TRBJ1-1, with a tentative D gene TRBD1 over 5 matching bases. Sequencing input: whole blood. The nucleotides read TGTGCCAGCAGTTTATCGATGGGGGGATGGGCTGAAGCTTTCTTT. This is translated as CASSLSMGGWAEAFF.